This T cell receptor beta chain is drawn from a study of blood T cell repertoires in COVID-19. Background on the study: PBMCs, B-cell-depleted T cells, or T cells were the source of the cDNA or gDNA that made up the material.

This CDR3 is built from 16 residues. Germline loops: CDR1 SGHRS, CDR2 YFSETQ. V shed 0 bases, J shed 3 bases, and the junction held 4 bases outside the gene matches. The authors' processing: Estimation of nucleated cell counts relied on the amplification of reference gene primers. The protocol was immunoSEQ multiplex PCR, while the TCRdb copy is restricted to in-frame clones and leaves out a portion. From that table come the V and J calls and clone size; the DNA was used to work out D and trimming. The repertoire includes some 180,000 clones, 70% to 90% of them detected once, and approximately 7.6% sits in the top ten.

The clonotype comes from a woman older than 75 with COVID-19, enrolled during active disease. Source material: peripheral blood. The J gene is TRBJ1-3, the V gene TRBV5-1, with TRBD1 matching over 9 bases. This chain's CDR3 is CASSLAGTGRGNTIYF. The DNA for the CDR3 is TGCGCCAGCAGCTTGGCCGGGACAGGGCGTGGAAACACCATATATTTT.